This T cell receptor beta chain stems from a study of shared clonotypes between healthy human individuals. About the study: Researchers assigned three CD4 naive, three CD4 memory, two CD8 naive and one CD8 memory plate to each donor.

V lost 3 bases and J lost 9; bases outside the gene matches: 5. The CDR3 sequence is 13 residues long. CDR1 and CDR2 from the germline V gene are KGHSH and LQKENI. Concerning this clone itself: The sample carries other DNA sequences with the same CDR3.

The data were produced by immunoSEQ multiplex PCR, yet TCRdb's version contains in-frame clones alone and is incomplete. The sample has about 2.4 million clones, around nine tenths seen once. This chain uses TRBV18 with TRBJ2-1; 7 nucleotides line up with TRBD1. The sequencing sample was made of naive CD4+ T cells sorted from blood. Stated subset: CD45RA+ positively selected. This TCR derives from a man younger than 35 in good health. CDR3 in amino acids: CASSPSPGGEQFF. The DNA of the CDR3 is TGTGCCAGCTCACCGTCCCCAGGGGGTGAGCAGTTCTTC.